The clone carrying this T cell receptor (beta chain) occurred once. The data were obtained in a study of blood T cell repertoires in COVID-19. About the research overall: Collection of acute and convalescent COVID-19 samples took place in the United States, Italy and Spain.

The table came from immunoSEQ multiplex PCR; TCRdb's copy has only in-frame clones and leaves some out. The sample has about 28,000 clones, around 87% seen once. This TCR came from a man aged 60-69 years with active COVID-19. The sample taken for sequencing was peripheral blood.

In nucleotides, the CDR3 is TGTGCCAGCAATGAGGACAGGGAGGCCAAAAACATTCAGTACTTC. Translation: CASNEDREAKNIQYF. V is TRBV25-1 and J is TRBJ2-4; TRBD1 matches 8 bases. V lost 7 bases to trimming and J lost 1 base; unmatched junction nucleotides: 6. Germline values: CDR1 MGHDK, CDR2 SYGVNS. This CDR3 spans 15 amino acids.